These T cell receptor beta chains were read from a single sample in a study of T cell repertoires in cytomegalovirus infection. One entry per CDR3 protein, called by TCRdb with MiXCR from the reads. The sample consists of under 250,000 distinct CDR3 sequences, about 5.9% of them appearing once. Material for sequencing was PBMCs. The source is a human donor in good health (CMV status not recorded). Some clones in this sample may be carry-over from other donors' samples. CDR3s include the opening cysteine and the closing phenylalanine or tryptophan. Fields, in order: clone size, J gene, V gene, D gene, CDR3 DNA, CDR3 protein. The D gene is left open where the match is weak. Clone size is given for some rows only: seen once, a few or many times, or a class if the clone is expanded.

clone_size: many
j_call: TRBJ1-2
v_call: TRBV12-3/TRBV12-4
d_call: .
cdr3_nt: TGTGCCAGCAGTGCTGTTGGACCCCTGTATGGCTACACCTTC
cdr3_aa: CASSAVGPLYGYTF

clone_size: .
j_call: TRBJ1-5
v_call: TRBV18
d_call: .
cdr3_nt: TGTGCCAGCTCAGGATCCTACAATCAGCCCCAGCATTTT
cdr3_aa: CASSGSYNQPQHF

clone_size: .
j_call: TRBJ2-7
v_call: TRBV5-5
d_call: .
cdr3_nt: TGTGCCAGCAGCTTGGGACCGGGGCCAAGCTCCTACGAGCAGTACTTC
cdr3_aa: CASSLGPGPSSYEQYF

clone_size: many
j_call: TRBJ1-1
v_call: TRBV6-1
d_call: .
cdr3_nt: TGTGCCAGCAGACCCCAGGGAGTGGGGAACACTGAAGCTTTCTTT
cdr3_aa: CASRPQGVGNTEAFF

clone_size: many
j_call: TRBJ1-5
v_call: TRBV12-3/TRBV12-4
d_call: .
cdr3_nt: TGTGCCAGCAGTTTCGACCGAAGGAGACAGCCCCAGCATTTT
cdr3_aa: CASSFDRRRQPQHF

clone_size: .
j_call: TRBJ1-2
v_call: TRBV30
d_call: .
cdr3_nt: TGTGCCGGACAAAAGGGTGGCTACACCTTC
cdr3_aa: CAGQKGGYTF

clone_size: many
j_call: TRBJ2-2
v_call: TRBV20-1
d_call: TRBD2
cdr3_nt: TGCAGTGCTTCTTCTAGCGGGGGAAACACCGGGGAGCTGTTTTTT
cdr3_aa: CSASSSGGNTGELFF

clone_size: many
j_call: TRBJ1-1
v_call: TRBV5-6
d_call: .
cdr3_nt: TGTGCCAGCAGCTGGACAGCGAACACTGAAGCTTTCTTT
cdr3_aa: CASSWTANTEAFF

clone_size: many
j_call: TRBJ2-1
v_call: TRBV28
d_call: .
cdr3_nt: TGTGCCAGCAGTTATCCGCACAGTTACAATGAGCAGTTCTTC
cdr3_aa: CASSYPHSYNEQFF

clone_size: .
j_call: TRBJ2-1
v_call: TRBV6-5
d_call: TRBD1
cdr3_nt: TGTGCCAGCAGACCCGAACAGGGGTTGATATACAATGAGCAGTTCTTC
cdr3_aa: CASRPEQGLIYNEQFF

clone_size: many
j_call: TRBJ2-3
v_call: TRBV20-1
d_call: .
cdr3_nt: TGCAGTGCTAGAGACCCAATCATAGATACGCAGTATTTT
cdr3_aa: CSARDPIIDTQYF

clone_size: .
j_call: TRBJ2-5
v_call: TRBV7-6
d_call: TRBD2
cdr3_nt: TGTGCCAGCAGCCCGGCGGGAGTTGCCCAGTACTTC
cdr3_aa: CASSPAGVAQYF

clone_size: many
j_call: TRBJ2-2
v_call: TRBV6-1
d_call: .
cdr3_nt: TGTGCCAGCAGTGAGGGGCGGGGTCTGAGAACCGGGGAGCTGTTTTTT
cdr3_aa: CASSEGRGLRTGELFF

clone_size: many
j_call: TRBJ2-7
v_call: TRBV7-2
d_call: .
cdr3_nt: TGTGCCAGCAGCTTATCGTCGCGAAGAGCCCAGGGGGGTGGCCAGTACTTC
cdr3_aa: CASSLSSRRAQGGGQYF

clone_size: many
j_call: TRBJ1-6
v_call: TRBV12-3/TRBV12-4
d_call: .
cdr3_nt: TGTGCCAGCACCTCCTCGGGCAGGGATTCTACACCCCTCCACTTT
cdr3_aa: CASTSSGRDSTPLHF

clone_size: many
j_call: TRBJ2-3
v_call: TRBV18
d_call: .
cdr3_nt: TGTGCCAGCTCTTCTACGACTAGCACAGATACGCAGTATTTT
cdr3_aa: CASSSTTSTDTQYF

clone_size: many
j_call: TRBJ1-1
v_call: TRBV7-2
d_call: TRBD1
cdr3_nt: TGTGCCAGCAGCCCAGGACAGGGGTTGGGTACTGAAGCTTTCTTT
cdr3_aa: CASSPGQGLGTEAFF

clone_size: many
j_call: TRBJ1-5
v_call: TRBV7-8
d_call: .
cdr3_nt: TGTGCCAGCAGCTTAAACAGGAGAAATCAGCCCCAGCATTTT
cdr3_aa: CASSLNRRNQPQHF

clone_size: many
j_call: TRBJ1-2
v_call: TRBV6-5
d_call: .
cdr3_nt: TGTGCCAGCAGTTACCCCCCGACAGGACGCTACACCTTC
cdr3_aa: CASSYPPTGRYTF

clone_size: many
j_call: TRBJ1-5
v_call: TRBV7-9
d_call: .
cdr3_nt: TGTGCCAGCAGCTTAGCTCCTCAGGGAGACGGTCAGCCCCAGCATTTT
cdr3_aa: CASSLAPQGDGQPQHF

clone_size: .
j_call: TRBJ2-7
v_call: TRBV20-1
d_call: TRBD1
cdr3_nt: TGCAGTGCCCTGGACAGGGGCTACGAGCAGTACTTC
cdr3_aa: CSALDRGYEQYF

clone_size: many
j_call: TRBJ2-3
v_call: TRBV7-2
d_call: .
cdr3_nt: TGTGCCAGCGCCAGCCAGGGCGGGACTAGCACAGATACGCAGTATTTT
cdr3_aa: CASASQGGTSTDTQYF

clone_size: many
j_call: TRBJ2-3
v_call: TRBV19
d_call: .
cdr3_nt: TGTGCCAGTAGTGATGGACGGCGGTCTAGCACAGATACGCAGTATTTT
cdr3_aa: CASSDGRRSSTDTQYF

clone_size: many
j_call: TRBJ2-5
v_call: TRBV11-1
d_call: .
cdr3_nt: TGTGCCAGCCGGGCAGGGGAGACCCAGTACTTC
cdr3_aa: CASRAGETQYF

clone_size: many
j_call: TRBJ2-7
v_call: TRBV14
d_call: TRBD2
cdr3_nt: TGTGCCAGCAGCCAAGAATTGATAGCGGGGCACGAGCAGTACTTC
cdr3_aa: CASSQELIAGHEQYF

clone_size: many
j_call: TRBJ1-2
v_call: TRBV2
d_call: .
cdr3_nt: TGTGCCAGCAGTGAAGGGCGGCTAAAGGCTGGCTACACCTTC
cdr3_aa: CASSEGRLKAGYTF

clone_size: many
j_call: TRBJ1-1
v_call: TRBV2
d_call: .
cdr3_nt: TGTGCCAGCAGTGAAGCGGAGGGTAGGGCTTTCTTT
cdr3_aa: CASSEAEGRAFF

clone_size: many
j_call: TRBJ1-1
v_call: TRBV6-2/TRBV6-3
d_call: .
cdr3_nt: TGTGCCAGCATTTTGACAGGAAGGGACACTGAAGCTTTCTTT
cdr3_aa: CASILTGRDTEAFF

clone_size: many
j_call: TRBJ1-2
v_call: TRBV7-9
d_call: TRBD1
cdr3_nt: TGTGCCAGCAGCTCGGACAGGGGGCTTGGCTACACCTTC
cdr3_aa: CASSSDRGLGYTF

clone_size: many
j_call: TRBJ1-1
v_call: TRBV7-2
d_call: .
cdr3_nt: TGTGCCAGCAGCTTAGTAGCCAGAACGAACACTGAAGCTTTCTTT
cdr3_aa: CASSLVARTNTEAFF

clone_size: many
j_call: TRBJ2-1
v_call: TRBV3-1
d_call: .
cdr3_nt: TGTGCCAGCAGCCAAAGCCCGGGGGTCAACAATGAGCAGTTCTTC
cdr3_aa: CASSQSPGVNNEQFF

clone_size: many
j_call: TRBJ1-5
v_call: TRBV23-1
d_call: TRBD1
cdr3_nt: TGCGCCAGCAGTCCGTCAAAACAGGGGGCCCCCTCGTTCGGCAATCAGCCCCAGCATTTT
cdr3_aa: CASSPSKQGAPSFGNQPQHF

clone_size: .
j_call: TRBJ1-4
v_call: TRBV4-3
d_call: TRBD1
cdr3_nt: TGCGCCAGCAGCCAATGGACAGGGGGCGTTGAAAAACTGTTTTTT
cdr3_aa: CASSQWTGGVEKLFF

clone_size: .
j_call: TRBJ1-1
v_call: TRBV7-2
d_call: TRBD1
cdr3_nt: TGTGCCGGCAGCCCCCAGCAGGGGGGAACTGAAGCTTTTTTT
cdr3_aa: CAGSPQQGGTEAFF

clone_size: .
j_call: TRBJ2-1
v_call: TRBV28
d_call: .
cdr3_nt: TGTGCCAGCAGTTTGGAACAGGGCTACAATGAGCAGTTCTTC
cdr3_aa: CASSLEQGYNEQFF